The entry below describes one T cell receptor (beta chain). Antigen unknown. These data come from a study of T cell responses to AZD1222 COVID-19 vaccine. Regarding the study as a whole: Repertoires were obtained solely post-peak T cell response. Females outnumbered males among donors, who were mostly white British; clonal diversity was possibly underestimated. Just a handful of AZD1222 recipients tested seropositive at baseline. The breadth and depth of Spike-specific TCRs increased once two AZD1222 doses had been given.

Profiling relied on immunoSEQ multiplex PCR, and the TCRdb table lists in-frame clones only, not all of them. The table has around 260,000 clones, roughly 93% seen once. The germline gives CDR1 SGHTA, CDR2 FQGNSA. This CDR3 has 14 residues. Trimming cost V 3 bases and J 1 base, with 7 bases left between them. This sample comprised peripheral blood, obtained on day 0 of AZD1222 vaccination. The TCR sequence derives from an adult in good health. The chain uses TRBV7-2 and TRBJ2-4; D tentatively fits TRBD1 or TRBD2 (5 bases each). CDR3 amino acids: CASSFGGAKNIQYF. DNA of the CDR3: TGTGCCAGCAGCTTTGGGGGTGCCAAAAACATTCAGTACTTC.